The rows below give T cell receptor beta chains drawn from one sample of a study of T cells after yellow fever vaccination. TCRdb reprocessed the 5' RACE reads via MiXCR and lists one record per CDR3 protein. Altogether more than 95,000 distinct CDR3 sequences are present, around 7.4% being singletons, with the ten largest covering around 2.5%. Here the sequenced sample was CD4+ T cells sorted from PBMCs, taken approximately 11 days after the first yellow fever vaccination. The receptors stem from a man aged 18-30 years who received the YFV17D yellow fever vaccine. CDR3s include the opening cysteine and the closing phenylalanine or tryptophan. A D gene is named only where the DNA matches it firmly. Clone size is given for some rows only: seen once, a few or many times, or a class if the clone is expanded.

TRBV18	-	TRBJ1-4	-	TGTGCCAGCTCACCCCGGACAGTAACTAATGAAAAACTGTTTTTT	CASSPRTVTNEKLFF
TRBV20-1	many	TRBJ2-1	TRBD2	TGCAGTGCTAGAAGTAGCGGGCGCTCCTACAATGAGCAGTTCTTC	CSARSSGRSYNEQFF
TRBV28	few	TRBJ2-3	-	TGTGCCAGCAGTACCCCTACGACAGGAAACACAGATACGCAGTATTTT	CASSTPTTGNTDTQYF
TRBV7-7	-	TRBJ2-5	-	TGTGCTAGCAGCTTAGATCCGGGGAGAGAGACCCAGTACTTC	CASSLDPGRETQYF
TRBV5-1	many	TRBJ1-4	-	TGCGCCAGCAGTTGGACAACTGCAACTAATGAAAAACTGTTTTTT	CASSWTTATNEKLFF
TRBV4-3	few	TRBJ1-1	-	TGCGCCAGCAGCCAAAAACAGCTTAGGAACACTGAAGCTTTCTTT	CASSQKQLRNTEAFF
TRBV19	many	TRBJ2-1	-	TGTGCCAGTAGTATAAGGAGCGTCTCCTACAATGAGCAGTTCTTC	CASSIRSVSYNEQFF
TRBV10-3	-	TRBJ2-3	TRBD2	TGTGCCATCAGTGATTCAGTAGCGGGAGGGACGCAGTATTTT	CAISDSVAGGTQYF
TRBV19	many	TRBJ2-7	-	TGTGCCAGTAGTCGGGCCCATCTTTACGAGCAGTACTTC	CASSRAHLYEQYF
TRBV12-3/TRBV12-4	many	TRBJ2-3	-	TGTGCCAGCAGTTTTACGGCTGGAACCACAGATACGCAGTATTTT	CASSFTAGTTDTQYF
TRBV6-6	many	TRBJ1-3	-	TGTGCCAGCAGCACCCCGGCTGGAAACACCATATATTTT	CASSTPAGNTIYF
TRBV5-1	many	TRBJ2-5	TRBD1	TGCGCCAGCAGCGTACAGGGGGCTCAAGGAGAGACCCAGTACTTC	CASSVQGAQGETQYF
TRBV5-1	many	TRBJ1-1	TRBD1	TGCGCCAGCAGCTTGACAGGGGAAACTGAAGCTTTCTTT	CASSLTGETEAFF
TRBV7-9	many	TRBJ2-7	-	TGTGCCAGCAGCTTGGTAGGAGCAGGGGACGAGCAGTACTTC	CASSLVGAGDEQYF
TRBV29-1	-	TRBJ1-2	-	TGCAGCGTCCAAGACAGCCACCATCGAGATGGCTACACCTTC	CSVQDSHHRDGYTF
TRBV5-4	few	TRBJ1-2	TRBD1	TGTGCCAGCAGCTTCCCGACAGGGGGCTCTAACTATGGCTACACCTTC	CASSFPTGGSNYGYTF
TRBV5-6	-	TRBJ1-4	TRBD1	TGTGCCAGCAGCCTAAGACAGGGACCAAGAGAAAAACTGTTTTTT	CASSLRQGPREKLFF
TRBV5-1	many	TRBJ2-5	TRBD1	TGCGCCAGCAGCTTCGCCCGGACAGGGCAAGGGACCCAGTACTTC	CASSFARTGQGTQYF
TRBV2	many	TRBJ2-2	TRBD2	TGTGCCAGTCGGGACTATCTGAACACCGGGGAGCTGTTTTTT	CASRDYLNTGELFF
TRBV27	many	TRBJ2-5	-	TGTGCCAGCAGTTTACGTACAAGGGAGACCCAGTACTTC	CASSLRTRETQYF
TRBV24-1	few	TRBJ1-2	-	TGTGCCACCAGTGCCCAGGGCTCCTACACCTTC	CATSAQGSYTF
TRBV20-1	many	TRBJ2-2	-	TGCAGTGCTAGAGATCCGCAGGGTAGCGGGGAGCTGTTTTTT	CSARDPQGSGELFF
TRBV3-1	many	TRBJ1-4	-	TGTGCCAGCAGCCAAGTCGGTCAGGGAAATGAAAAACTGTTTTTT	CASSQVGQGNEKLFF
TRBV4-3	many	TRBJ1-1	-	TGCGCCAGCAGCCAAGCGCTCGGAGGGCAAGCTTTCTTT	CASSQALGGQAFF
TRBV3-1	many	TRBJ2-3	TRBD2	TGTGCCAGCAGTCCTCTGGGGCGGGGGGGCCCAGATACGCAGTATTTT	CASSPLGRGGPDTQYF
TRBV20-1	many	TRBJ2-6	-	TGCAGTGCTCGACAGGACTCTGGGGCCAACGTCCTGACTTTC	CSARQDSGANVLTF
TRBV5-6	many	TRBJ2-3	TRBD2	TGTGCCAGCAGCCAGCTAGCGGGGGGGCGAGATACGCAGTATTTT	CASSQLAGGRDTQYF
TRBV12-3/TRBV12-4	many	TRBJ1-2	TRBD1	TGTGCCAGCAGAGATAACAGGGGGCCCCACTATGGCTACACCTTC	CASRDNRGPHYGYTF
TRBV7-9	many	TRBJ2-3	-	TGTGCCAGCAGCCATACAGGACTCCGTTCGAATACGCAGTATTTT	CASSHTGLRSNTQYF
TRBV28	many	TRBJ1-3	-	TGTGCCAGCAGTTTTCTCTCTGGAAACACCATATATTTT	CASSFLSGNTIYF
TRBV6-5	many	TRBJ1-2	-	TGTGCCAGCACCGCACCTGGGACCCTTGGCTACACCTTC	CASTAPGTLGYTF
TRBV7-6	many	TRBJ1-6	-	TGTGCCAGCAGCTTAAATGTCGCGGGGGCCTTAGGCTCACCCCTCCACTTT	CASSLNVAGALGSPLHF
TRBV7-3	many	TRBJ2-3	TRBD2	TGTGCCAGCAGCTTCCTAGCGGGGGGTGGCACAGATACGCAGTATTTT	CASSFLAGGGTDTQYF
TRBV20-1	-	TRBJ2-5	TRBD2	TGCAGTGTCTGGACTAGCGGGGTGAAAGAGACCCAGTACTTC	CSVWTSGVKETQYF
TRBV7-9	few	TRBJ2-5	-	TGTGCCAGCAGCTTTTGGGCGATCCAAGAGACCCAGTACTTC	CASSFWAIQETQYF
TRBV18	few	TRBJ2-5	-	TGTGCCAGCTCACGGGGGGCGGCGGAGACCCAGTACTTC	CASSRGAAETQYF
TRBV27	many	TRBJ1-2	-	TGTGCCAGCAGTGGGGGGTTCGGCTACACCTTC	CASSGGFGYTF
TRBV7-2	many	TRBJ1-3	-	TGTGCCAGCAGTCCCAACAGCGGCCTAGTCTCTGGAAACACCATATATTTT	CASSPNSGLVSGNTIYF
TRBV5-5	many	TRBJ2-5	-	TGTGCCAGCAGCTTCGGTGGAGAAGAGACCCAGTACTTC	CASSFGGEETQYF
TRBV18	few	TRBJ1-2	-	TGTGCCAGCTCACAAGACGGATTTTTAAACTATGGCTACACCTTC	CASSQDGFLNYGYTF
TRBV15	many	TRBJ2-1	TRBD2	TGTGCCACCAGCAGAGATAAAAAAAGCGGGGGGGTTGATGAGCAGTTCTTC	CATSRDKKSGGVDEQFF
TRBV7-9	many	TRBJ2-5	-	TGTGCCAGCTTGCCGGAGTGGGGCCAAGAGACCCAGTACTTC	CASLPEWGQETQYF
TRBV24-1	many	TRBJ1-2	-	TGTGCCACCAGTAAGGACAGATACTATGGCTACACCTTC	CATSKDRYYGYTF
TRBV5-1	-	TRBJ1-4	-	TGCGCCAGCAGCTTGGGGGCAACTAATGAAAAACTGTTTTTT	CASSLGATNEKLFF
TRBV14	many	TRBJ2-2	TRBD2	TGTGCCAGCAGCCGGGACTATAACACCGGGGAGCTGTTTTTT	CASSRDYNTGELFF
TRBV4-3	many	TRBJ1-1	-	TGCGCCAGCAGCCGCCCAGGCGGAACTGAAGCTTTCTTT	CASSRPGGTEAFF
TRBV29-1	-	TRBJ2-5	-	TGCAGCGTTGAGTGGCCCCAAGAGACCCAGTACTTC	CSVEWPQETQYF
TRBV5-1	many	TRBJ2-3	-	TGCGCCAGCAGCCTACAGCCGGGGACTAGCACAGATACGCAGTATTTT	CASSLQPGTSTDTQYF
TRBV5-6	-	TRBJ2-3	-	TGTGCCAGCAGCTCGCTGACTTTGGCTAGCACAGATACGCAGTATTTT	CASSSLTLASTDTQYF
TRBV5-4	many	TRBJ1-2	-	TGTGCCAGCAGGCCCCCGGGCCAAGTCTATGGCTACACCTTC	CASRPPGQVYGYTF
TRBV4-2	-	TRBJ2-1	-	TGTGCCAGCAGCCAAGATCGAAGAGGGCACAATGAGCAGTTCTTC	CASSQDRRGHNEQFF
TRBV12-3/TRBV12-4	many	TRBJ2-1	-	TGTGCCAGCAGTTTCCAAGGGTATGAGCAGTTCTTC	CASSFQGYEQFF
TRBV9	many	TRBJ2-3	-	TGTGCCAGCAGCGTAGTTTACACAGATACGCAGTATTTT	CASSVVYTDTQYF
TRBV7-2	many	TRBJ2-2	-	TGTGCCAGCAGCTTAGGCAGCGGCAGGGGAGCGTCCGGGGAGCTGTTTTTT	CASSLGSGRGASGELFF
TRBV7-3	few	TRBJ2-4	-	TGTGCCAGCAGCCCGTCGGAGGGGGCCAAAAACATTCAGTACTTC	CASSPSEGAKNIQYF
TRBV5-1	few	TRBJ2-1	-	TGCGCCAGCAGCTTGGCCTTCGCACTGGCTAATGAGCAGTTCTTC	CASSLAFALANEQFF